This T cell receptor (beta chain) stems from a study of low-dose radiotherapy and immunotherapy resistance in tumors (dated by TCRdb to between 2021 and 2023). With regard to the full study: Cohort 1 received 0.5 Gy per fraction every 2 weeks, with a prescribed total PTV dose of 6.5 Gy. Cohort 2 received 1 Gy per fraction every two weeks, with a total of 13 Gy over 26 weeks. Nivolumab and ipilimumab were both given intravenously, with nivolumab at a 240 mg flat dose every two weeks and ipilimumab at 1 mg/kg every six weeks. Cyclophosphamide 200 mg/m2 was administered intravenously every two weeks, one day before each radiation and immunotherapy administration. Trial participants were not randomized into treatment groups. Starting on cycle 1 day 1, patients took 300 mg of aspirin by mouth once daily for four cycles. Eight patients were included in the translational analysis: three from the first dose cohort and the first five from the second dose cohort.

The time point label, as the study defines it: after trial treatment. Read against the paper, the sample's treatment or condition label means: LDRT plus nivolumab, ipilimumab, low-dose cyclophosphamide and aspirin (RACIN trial). The donors took part in RACIN, a single-arm, phase I, dose-escalation trial that combined nivolumab, ipilimumab, aspirin, low-dose cyclophosphamide and low-dose radiotherapy. To be eligible, a patient needed to have an advanced solid tumor that was TIL-negative. Sequencing was performed on an Illumina HiSeq 2500. First-strand cDNA was synthesized with Superscript III and a set of TRAV- and TRBV-specific primers, covering both TCRalpha and TCRbeta chains. TCRs were amplified with Phusion for 20 PCR cycles, with a constant-region primer paired with the adapter attached to the V primers. The isolated mRNA was amplified using the MessageAmp II aRNA Amplification Kit, with in vitro transcription performed for roughly 15 hours at 37 degrees C. The Dynabeads mRNA DIRECT Purification Kit was used to isolate mRNA for TCR sequencing. A second approximately 25-cycle Phusion PCR added indexed Illumina adapters, and products were purified with AMPure XP beads. The paper's processing steps were these. Using custom Perl scripts, TCR sequences encoding the same protein were pooled, out-of-frame sequences were removed, and the abundance of each clonotype was computed. TCR sequences supported by only a single read were excluded from analysis. Shannon entropy, Gini index, clonality, richness, and the frequency of TCRs shared between repertoires were included as repertoire metrics. TCRdb reanalyzed the raw reads on its own, using fastp at Q25 for trimming and MiXCR for clone calling, and kept in-frame beta chains. Every distinct CDR3 protein forms one entry, paired with its most common genes and DNA. The V and J calls and clone size come from TCRdb's table, not from the authors' own analysis. The sample table records 50,000 or so distinct CDR3 sequences; under 30% of these occur just once. The ten largest clones take up approximately 6.7% of the sample.

This clonotype has a single count. Which antigen it targets is not known. Per-base qualities were not stored, and no clone one base away is much larger. One read alone lends weak support. The junction shows trimming of 1 base on V and 2 bases on J, plus 9 bases between the germline ends. From a lookup of the germline V gene (reference sequence), CDR1 and CDR2 are GTSNPN and SVGIG. Inclusive of the bounding cysteine and phenylalanine, the CDR3 is 13 residues long. Only the CDR3 part of the read is kept: 39 bases, read in frame from the first base. The chain is assembled from TRBV30 and TRBJ2-7, with the identity of the D gene unclear. The material was PBMCs, obtained after low-dose radiotherapy plus immunotherapy. This TCR derives from a male donor with prostate cancer. CDR3 loop: CAWSDNLAYEQYF. The DNA sequence is TGTGCCTGGAGTGATAATTTAGCCTACGAGCAGTACTTC.